This T cell receptor (beta chain) was observed in a study of regulatory T cells in long-lasting Graves disease. Overall study: Newly diagnosed Graves' patients had taken antithyroid drugs under 3 months.

Germline CDR1 reads MDHEN; CDR2 reads SYDVKM. Trimming cost V 4 bases and J 5 bases; bases outside gene matches: 10. The CDR3 is 16 residues long. This clonotype was seen many times. The target antigen is unknown. TCR beta libraries were built with iRepertoire HTBI primers and Arm-PCR of CDR3 regions. One entry per CDR3 protein results from TCRdb running MiXCR on the multiplex PCR reads. The sample includes fewer than 400,000 distinct CDR3 sequences, over 15% seen only once; the top ten take roughly 40%. Overall study results and limits: Persistent-disease Graves' patients showed less TCR diversity than new cases.

The sample's time point: newly diagnosed GD, antithyroid drugs for less than 3 months. Following extraction of RNA from PBMCs, that RNA was used to make the TCR library. With EDTA tubes as the receptacles, about 9 milliliters of peripheral blood were drawn. The rearrangement joins TRBV28 to TRBJ1-1, with TRBD1 matching 10 bases. Source: peripheral blood mononuclear cells (PBMCs), taken at new diagnosis, from a patient treated with antithyroid drugs. The clonotype was recovered from a female donor with Graves disease. This CDR3 reads CASSSPRDRGVTEAFF. CDR3 coding DNA: TGTGCCAGCAGTTCCCCCCGGGACAGGGGTGTGACTGAAGCTTTCTTT.